This TCR beta chain originates from a study of blood T cell repertoires in COVID-19. Study overall: Specimens from acute and convalescent COVID-19 originated in the United States, Italy and Spain.

Only in-frame clones appear in the TCRdb table, and some are missing; sequencing was by immunoSEQ multiplex PCR. This table holds 95,000 to 120,000 clones, approximately 84% found once. The source of this sequence is a woman aged 35 to 49 with acute or convalescent COVID-19. The sequenced material came from peripheral blood.

CDR3 residues: CASSPPSRTVGAPGYGYTF. The DNA for the CDR3 is TGTGCCAGCTCACCACCTAGTCGTACCGTGGGGGCGCCTGGCTATGGCTACACCTTC. The V and J genes are TRBV18 and TRBJ1-2, with D tentatively TRBD1 (6 bases). CDR3 size: 19 residues. Germline-derived CDR1 and CDR2 are KGHSH and LQKENI. The V gene lost 0 bases and the J gene lost 4 bases, with 24 bases spanning the gap. Together with reference TRBV18 and TRBJ1-2, the CDR3 gives the full variable domain: NAGVMQNPRHLVRRRGQEARLRCSPMKGHSHVYWYRQLPEEGLKFMVYLQKENIIDESGMPKERFSAEFPKEGPSILRIQQVVRGDSAAYFCASSPPSRTVGAPGYGYTFGSGTRLTVV.